This T cell receptor beta chain was identified in a study of control samples from healthy donors and cancer patients. Profiled with immunoSEQ multiplex PCR; TCRdb holds only in-frame clones, not every one. The data show 57,000 or so clones, 85% to 90% seen once. Germline V lookup: CDR1 LGHDT, CDR2 YNNKEL (reference sequence). The CDR3 totals 13 residues. Trimming removed 3 bases from V and 5 bases from J, with 10 bases in between. The rearrangement links TRBV3-1 (or the pseudogene TRBV3-2) to TRBJ1-1; a possible D gene is TRBD1 (6 bases). Material for sequencing was PBMCs. The TCR originated in a man between 60 and 75 years old with colorectal cancer. The CDR3 coding sequence is TGTGCCAGCAGCCAGGGGGCTTGGACTGAAGCTTTCTTT. Translation gives CASSQGAWTEAFF.